The entry that follows covers one T cell receptor (beta chain) sequence. The data were taken from a study of graft-versus-host responses after intestinal transplantation. Deletions cut 1 base from V and 0 bases from J, with 9 bases between. This CDR3 comprises 16 residues. Germline CDR1 is SEHNR and CDR2 is FQNEAQ (reference sequence). Only in-frame clones appear in the TCRdb table, and some are missing; sequencing was by immunoSEQ multiplex PCR. Of about 54,000 clones in the sample, about 90% were seen once. This receptor was obtained from a human patient who received an intestinal transplant, so some T cells may come from the graft donor. This specimen consisted of PBMCs, obtained approximately 97 weeks after intestinal transplant. The chain is built from TRBV7-9 and TRBJ1-4; D might be TRBD1 (6 bases). CDR3 in amino acids: CASSLGTAATNEKLFF. The DNA for the CDR3 is TGTGCCAGCAGCTTAGGGACAGCTGCAACTAATGAAAAACTGTTTTTT.